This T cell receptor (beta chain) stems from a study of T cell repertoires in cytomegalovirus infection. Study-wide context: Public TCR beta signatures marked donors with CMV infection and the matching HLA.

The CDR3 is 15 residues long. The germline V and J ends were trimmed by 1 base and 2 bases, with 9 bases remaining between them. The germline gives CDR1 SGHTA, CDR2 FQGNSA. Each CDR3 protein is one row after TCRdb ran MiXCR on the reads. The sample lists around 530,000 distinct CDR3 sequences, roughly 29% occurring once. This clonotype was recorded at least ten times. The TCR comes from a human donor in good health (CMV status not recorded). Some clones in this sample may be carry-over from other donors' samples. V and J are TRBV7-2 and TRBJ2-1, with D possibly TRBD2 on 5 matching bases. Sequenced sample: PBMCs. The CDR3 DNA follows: TGTGCCAGCAGCTTAGGTCCCGGGGCCTACAATGAGCAGTTCTTC. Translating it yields CASSLGPGAYNEQFF.